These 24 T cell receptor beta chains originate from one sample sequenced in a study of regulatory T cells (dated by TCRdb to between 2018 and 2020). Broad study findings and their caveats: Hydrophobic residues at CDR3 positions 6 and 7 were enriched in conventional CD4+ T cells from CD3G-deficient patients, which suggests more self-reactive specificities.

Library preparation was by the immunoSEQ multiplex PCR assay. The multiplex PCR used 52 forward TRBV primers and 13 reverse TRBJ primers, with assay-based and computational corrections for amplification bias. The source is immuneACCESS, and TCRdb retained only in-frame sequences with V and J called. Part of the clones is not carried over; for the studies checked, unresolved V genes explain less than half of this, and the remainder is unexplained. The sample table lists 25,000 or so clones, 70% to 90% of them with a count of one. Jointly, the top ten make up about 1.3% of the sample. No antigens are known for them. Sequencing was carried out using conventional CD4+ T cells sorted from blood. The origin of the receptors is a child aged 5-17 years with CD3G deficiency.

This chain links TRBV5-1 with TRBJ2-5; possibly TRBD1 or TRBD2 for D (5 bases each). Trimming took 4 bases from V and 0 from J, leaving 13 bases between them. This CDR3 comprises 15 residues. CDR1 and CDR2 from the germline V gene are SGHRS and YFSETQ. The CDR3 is CASSPGTSYQETQYF. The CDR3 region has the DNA TGCGCCAGCAGCCCCGGGACGTCGTACCAAGAGACCCAGTACTTC.

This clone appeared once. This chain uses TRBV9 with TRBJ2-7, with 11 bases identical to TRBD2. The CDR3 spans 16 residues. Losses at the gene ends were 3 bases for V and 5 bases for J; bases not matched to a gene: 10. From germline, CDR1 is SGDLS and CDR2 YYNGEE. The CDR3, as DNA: TGTGCCAGCAGCGCCAGACTAGCGGGAACCCTTGACGAGCAGTACTTC. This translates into CASSARLAGTLDEQYF. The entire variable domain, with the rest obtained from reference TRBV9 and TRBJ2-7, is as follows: DSGVTQTPKHLITATGQRVTLRCSPRSGDLSVYWYQQSLDQGLQFLIQYYNGEERAKGNILERFSAQQFPDLHSELNLSSLELGDSALYFCASSARLAGTLDEQYFGPGTRLTVT.

The DNA for the CDR3 is TGTGCCAGCGCATTGACAGCTTCCTACGAGCAGTACTTC. Translation gives CASALTASYEQYF. The rearrangement uses TRBV6-1 and TRBJ2-7; weak D call: TRBD1 (5 bases). V was cut by 8 bases and J by 1 base, with 12 bases left in between. Germline CDR1 is MNHNS and CDR2 is SASEGT. This CDR3 contains 13 residues.

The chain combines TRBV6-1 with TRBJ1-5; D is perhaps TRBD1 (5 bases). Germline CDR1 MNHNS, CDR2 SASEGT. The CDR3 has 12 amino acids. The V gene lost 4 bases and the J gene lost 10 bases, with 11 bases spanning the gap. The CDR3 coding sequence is TGTGCCAGCAGTGCGGGGGTGGGCCCCCAGCATTTT. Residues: CASSAGVGPQHF.

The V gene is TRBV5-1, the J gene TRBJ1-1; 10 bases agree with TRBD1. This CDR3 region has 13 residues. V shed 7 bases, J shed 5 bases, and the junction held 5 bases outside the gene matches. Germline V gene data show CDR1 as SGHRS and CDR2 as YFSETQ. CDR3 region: CASAWDRGTEAFF. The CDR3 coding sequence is TGCGCCAGCGCCTGGGACAGGGGTACTGAAGCTTTCTTT.

The CDR3 DNA reads as TGTGCCAGCACCGAACAGGGGTCCCACCCCTACGAGCAGTACTTC. Translated, it gives CASTEQGSHPYEQYF. The chain links TRBV28 to TRBJ2-7; 7 bases are a match to TRBD1. The CDR3 is made up of 15 amino acids. After removal of 7 bases from V and 2 bases from J, the junction contained 11 bases not matched to a gene. The germline CDR1 and CDR2 sequences are MDHEN and SYDVKM.

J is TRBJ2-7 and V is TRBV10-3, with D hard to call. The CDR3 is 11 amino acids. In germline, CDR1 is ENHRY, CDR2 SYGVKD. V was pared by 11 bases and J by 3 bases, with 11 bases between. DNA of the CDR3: TGTGCCTCGTCAGACGACTACGAGCAGTACTTC. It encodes CASSDDYEQYF.

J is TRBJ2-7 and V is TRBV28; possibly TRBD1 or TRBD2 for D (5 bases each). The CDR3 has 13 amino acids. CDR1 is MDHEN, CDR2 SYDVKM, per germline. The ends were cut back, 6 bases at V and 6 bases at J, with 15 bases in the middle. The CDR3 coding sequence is TGTGCCAGCAGCTCAGGGACCGCCAGCGAGCAGTACTTC. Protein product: CASSSGTASEQYF. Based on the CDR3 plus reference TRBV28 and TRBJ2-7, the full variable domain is DVKVTQSSRYLVKRTGEKVFLECVQDMDHENMFWYRQDPGLGLRLIYFSYDVKMKEKGDIPEGYSVSREKKERFSLILESASTNQTSMYLCASSSGTASEQYFGPGTRLTVT.

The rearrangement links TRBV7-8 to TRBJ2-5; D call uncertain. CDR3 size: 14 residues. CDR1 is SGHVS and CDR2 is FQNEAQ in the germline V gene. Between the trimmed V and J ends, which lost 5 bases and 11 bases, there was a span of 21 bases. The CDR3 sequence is CASSPPGRLARQYF. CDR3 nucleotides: TGTGCCAGCAGCCCTCCGGGCCGCCTCGCGCGGCAGTACTTC.

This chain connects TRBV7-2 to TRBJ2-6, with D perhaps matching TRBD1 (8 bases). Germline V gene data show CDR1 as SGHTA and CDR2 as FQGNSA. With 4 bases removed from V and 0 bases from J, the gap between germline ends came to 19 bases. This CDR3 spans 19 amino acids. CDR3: CASSSPGGGGYSGANVLTF. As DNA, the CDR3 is TGTGCCAGCAGCTCTCCAGGGGGCGGGGGTTACTCTGGGGCCAACGTCCTGACTTTC.

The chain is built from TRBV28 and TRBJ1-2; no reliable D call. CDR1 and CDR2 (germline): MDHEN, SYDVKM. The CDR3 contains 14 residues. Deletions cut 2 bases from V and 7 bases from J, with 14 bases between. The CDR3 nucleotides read TGTGCCAGCAGTTTAGGTGCAACCAAGGGTGGCTACACCTTC. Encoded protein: CASSLGATKGGYTF.

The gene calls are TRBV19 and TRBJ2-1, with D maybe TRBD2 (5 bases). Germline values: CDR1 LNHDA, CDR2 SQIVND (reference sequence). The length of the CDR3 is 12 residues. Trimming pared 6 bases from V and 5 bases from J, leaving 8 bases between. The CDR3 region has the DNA TGTGCCAGTAGCGACTACGACAATGAGCAGTTCTTC. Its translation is CASSDYDNEQFF.

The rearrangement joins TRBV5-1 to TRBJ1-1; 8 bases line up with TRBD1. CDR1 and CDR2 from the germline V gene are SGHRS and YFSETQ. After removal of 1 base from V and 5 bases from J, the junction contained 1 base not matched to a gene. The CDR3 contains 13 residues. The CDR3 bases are TGCGCCAGCAGCTTGACAGGGGGTACTGAAGCTTTCTTT. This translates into CASSLTGGTEAFF.

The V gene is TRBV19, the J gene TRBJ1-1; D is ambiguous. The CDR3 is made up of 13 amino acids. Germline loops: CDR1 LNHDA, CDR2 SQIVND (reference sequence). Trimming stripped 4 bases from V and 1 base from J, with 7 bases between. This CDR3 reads CASSKTPNTEAFF. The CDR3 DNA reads TGTGCCAGTAGTAAAACACCGAACACTGAAGCTTTCTTT. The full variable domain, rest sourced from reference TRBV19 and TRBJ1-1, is DGGITQSPKYLFRKEGQNVTLSCEQNLNHDAMYWYRQDPGQGLRLIYYSQIVNDFQKGDIAEGYSVSREKKESFPLTVTSAQKNPTAFYLCASSKTPNTEAFFGQGTRLTVV.

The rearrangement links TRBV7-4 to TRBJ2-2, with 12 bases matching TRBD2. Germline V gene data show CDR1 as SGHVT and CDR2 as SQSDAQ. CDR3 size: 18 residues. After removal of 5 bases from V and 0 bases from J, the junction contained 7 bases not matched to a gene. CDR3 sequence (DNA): TGTGCCAGCAGCGTGCGGACTAGCGGGGCTTCGAACACCGGGGAGCTGTTTTTT. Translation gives CASSVRTSGASNTGELFF.

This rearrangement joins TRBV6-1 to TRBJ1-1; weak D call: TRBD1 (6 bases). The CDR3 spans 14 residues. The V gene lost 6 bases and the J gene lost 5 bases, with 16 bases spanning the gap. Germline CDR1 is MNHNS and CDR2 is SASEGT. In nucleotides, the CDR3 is TGTGCCAGCAGACCACAGGGTAAGGGGACTGAAGCTTTCTTT. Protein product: CASRPQGKGTEAFF.

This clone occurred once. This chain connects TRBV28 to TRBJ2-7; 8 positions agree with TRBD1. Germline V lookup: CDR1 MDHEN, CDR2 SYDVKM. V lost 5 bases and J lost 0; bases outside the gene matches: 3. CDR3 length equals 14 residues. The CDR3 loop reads CASSNDRGSYEQYF. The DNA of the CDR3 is TGTGCCAGCAGTAACGACAGGGGCTCCTACGAGCAGTACTTC. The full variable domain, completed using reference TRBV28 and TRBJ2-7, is DVKVTQSSRYLVKRTGEKVFLECVQDMDHENMFWYRQDPGLGLRLIYFSYDVKMKEKGDIPEGYSVSREKKERFSLILESASTNQTSMYLCASSNDRGSYEQYFGPGTRLTVT.

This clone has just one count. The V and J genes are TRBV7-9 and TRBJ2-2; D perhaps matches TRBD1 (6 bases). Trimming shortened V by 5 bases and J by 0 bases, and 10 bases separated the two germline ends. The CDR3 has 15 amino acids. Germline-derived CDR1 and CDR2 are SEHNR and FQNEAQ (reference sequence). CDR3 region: CASSPGDTNTGELFF. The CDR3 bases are TGTGCCAGCAGCCCAGGGGACACGAACACCGGGGAGCTGTTTTTT.

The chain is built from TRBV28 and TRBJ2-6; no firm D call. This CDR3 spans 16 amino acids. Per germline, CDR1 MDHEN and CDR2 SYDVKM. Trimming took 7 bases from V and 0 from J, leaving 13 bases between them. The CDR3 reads CASKPGSLSGANVLTF. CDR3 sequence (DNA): TGTGCCAGCAAGCCGGGCTCCCTCTCTGGGGCCAACGTCCTGACTTTC.

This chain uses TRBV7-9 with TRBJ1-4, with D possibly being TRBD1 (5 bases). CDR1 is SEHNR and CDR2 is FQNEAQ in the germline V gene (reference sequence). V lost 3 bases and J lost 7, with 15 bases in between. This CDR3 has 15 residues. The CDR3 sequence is CASSLHGGEGEKLFF. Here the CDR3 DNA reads TGTGCCAGCAGCTTGCACGGGGGTGAGGGTGAAAAACTGTTTTTT.

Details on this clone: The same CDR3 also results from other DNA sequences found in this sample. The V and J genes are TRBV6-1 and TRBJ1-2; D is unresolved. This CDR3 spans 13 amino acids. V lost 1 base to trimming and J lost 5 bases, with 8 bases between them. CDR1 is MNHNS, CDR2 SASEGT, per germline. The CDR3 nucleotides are TGTGCCAGCAGTGAAGGTCAGCATTATGGCTACACCTTC. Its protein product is CASSEGQHYGYTF.

CDR3 protein: CASSSGSRNYEQYF. The CDR3 region has the DNA TGTGCCAGCAGTTCAGGGTCCCGTAACTACGAGCAGTACTTC. This chain connects TRBV28 to TRBJ2-7; D is possibly TRBD1 (5 bases). This CDR3 region has 14 residues. The V and J ends lost 4 bases and 3 bases respectively, with 13 bases between them. Germline CDR1 MDHEN, CDR2 SYDVKM.

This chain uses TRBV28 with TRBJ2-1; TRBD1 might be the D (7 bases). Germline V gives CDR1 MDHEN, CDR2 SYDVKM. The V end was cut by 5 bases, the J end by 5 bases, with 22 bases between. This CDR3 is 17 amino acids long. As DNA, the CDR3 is TGTGCCAGCAGTCCCAGGGGGGTGATAGCAGGACACAATGAGCAGTTCTTC. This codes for CASSPRGVIAGHNEQFF.

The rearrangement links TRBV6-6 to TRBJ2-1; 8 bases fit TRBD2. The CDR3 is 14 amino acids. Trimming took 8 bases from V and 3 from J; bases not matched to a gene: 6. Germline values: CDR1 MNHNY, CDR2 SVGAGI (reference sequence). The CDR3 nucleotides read TGTGCCAGCCTCCGGGGGGGGAGCTACAATGAGCAGTTCTTC. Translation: CASLRGGSYNEQFF.